This T cell receptor (beta chain) originates from a study of T-cell memory formation after mild COVID-19. Using its own MiXCR run on the 5' RACE reads, TCRdb lists one record per CDR3 protein. The sample consists of 190,000 or so distinct CDR3 sequences, around 27% of them appearing once. Germline CDR1 DFQATT, CDR2 SNEGSKA (reference sequence). The CDR3 runs 13 residues. The V and J ends lost 4 bases and 0 bases respectively, with 6 bases between them. V is TRBV20-1 and J is TRBJ2-2; D remains unclear. The source material was PBMCs or a T cell subset sorted from them (not recorded which). This TCR was recovered from an adult woman who had mild COVID-19 (a few samples of this study predate the infection). Cell type and time point are not known. CDR3 sequence: CSAMGTNTGELFF. In nucleotides, the CDR3 is TGCAGTGCTATGGGGACGAACACCGGGGAGCTGTTTTTT.